The clone carrying this T cell receptor (beta chain) has only a few counts. Its antigen remains unknown. Only in-frame clones appear in the TCRdb table, and some are missing; sequencing was by immunoSEQ multiplex PCR. The table shows roughly 150,000 clones, with 87% occurring only once. This specimen belongs to a study of T cell responses to AZD1222 COVID-19 vaccine. V trimming: 0 bases; J trimming: 5 bases; junction bases outside the gene matches: 2. CDR1 SGHRS and CDR2 YFSETQ come from the germline V gene. The CDR3 length is 14 residues. General study points: Spike-wide vaccine-associated CD4 TCRs dominated at 160-218 and 743-854. Spike-specific TCR breadth rose after two AZD1222 doses, and depth rose as well. A mostly white British donor set with more females was recruited, and clonal diversity was possibly underestimated. Sampling captured repertoires only after the peak T cell response.

This specimen was peripheral blood, taken 28 days after the second AZD1222 dose. The source of this sequence is an adult who received the AZD1222 COVID-19 vaccine. The rearrangement uses TRBV5-1 and TRBJ2-7; 10 bases agree with TRBD1. CDR3 DNA sequence: TGCGCCAGCAGCTTGGGACAGGGGGCAGACGAGCAGTACTTC. Translated, it gives CASSLGQGADEQYF.